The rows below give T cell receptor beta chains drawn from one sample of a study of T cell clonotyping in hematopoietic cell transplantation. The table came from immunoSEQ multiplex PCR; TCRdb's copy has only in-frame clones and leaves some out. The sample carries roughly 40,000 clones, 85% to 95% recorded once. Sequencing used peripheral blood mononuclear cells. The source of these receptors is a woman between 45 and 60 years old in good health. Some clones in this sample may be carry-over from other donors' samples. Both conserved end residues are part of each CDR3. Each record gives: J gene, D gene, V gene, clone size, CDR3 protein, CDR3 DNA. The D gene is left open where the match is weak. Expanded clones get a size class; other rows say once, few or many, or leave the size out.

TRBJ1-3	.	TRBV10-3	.	CAISERSSGNTIYF	TGTGCCATCAGTGAGAGAAGCTCTGGAAACACCATATATTTT
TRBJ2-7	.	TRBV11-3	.	CASSGGLGQISYEQYF	TGTGCCAGCAGTGGGGGACTTGGTCAGATTTCCTACGAGCAGTACTTC
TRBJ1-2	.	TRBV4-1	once	CASSQLPRPRSDYGYTF	TGCGCCAGCAGCCAGCTCCCCAGACCCCGCTCGGACTATGGCTACACCTTC
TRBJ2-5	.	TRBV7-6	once	CASSLGAAETQYF	TGTGCCAGCAGCTTAGGGGCGGCGGAGACCCAGTACTTC
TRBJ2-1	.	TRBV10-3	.	CAIRRDVDNEQFF	TGTGCCATCAGGCGGGACGTCGACAATGAGCAGTTCTTC
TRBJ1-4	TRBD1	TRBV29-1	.	CSVARDRDEKLFF	TGCAGCGTTGCCCGGGACAGGGATGAAAAACTGTTTTTT
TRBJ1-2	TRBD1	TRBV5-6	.	CASSWDRERWYGYTF	TGTGCCAGCAGCTGGGACAGGGAGAGATGGTATGGCTACACCTTC
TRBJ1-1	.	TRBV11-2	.	CASSLGIYRTEAFF	TGTGCCAGCAGCTTAGGGATTTATCGCACTGAAGCTTTCTTT
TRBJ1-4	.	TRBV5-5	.	CASSLLPGEKLFF	TGTGCCAGCAGCTTGTTACCCGGTGAAAAACTGTTTTTT
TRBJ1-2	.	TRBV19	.	CASSEKSLANYGYTF	TGTGCCAGTAGCGAAAAGTCTTTAGCTAACTATGGCTACACCTTC
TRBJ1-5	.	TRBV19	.	CASISTAVSNQPQHF	TGTGCCAGTATTTCGACAGCGGTGAGTAATCAGCCCCAGCATTTT
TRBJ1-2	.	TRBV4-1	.	CASSQVDRSGYTF	TGCGCCAGCAGCCAAGTAGACCGCAGTGGCTACACCTTC
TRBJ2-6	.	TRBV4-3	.	CASSQDPGTGANVLTF	TGCGCCAGCAGCCAAGATCCTGGGACTGGGGCCAACGTCCTGACTTTC
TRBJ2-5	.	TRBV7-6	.	CASRRVGGHETQYF	TGTGCCAGCCGACGGGTTGGCGGTCACGAGACCCAGTACTTC
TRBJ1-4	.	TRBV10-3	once	CAISDRGTPEKLFF	TGTGCCATCAGTGATCGGGGGACACCTGAAAAACTGTTTTTT
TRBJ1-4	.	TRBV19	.	CASSIPQGTEKLFF	TGTGCCAGTAGTATACCACAGGGTACTGAAAAACTGTTTTTT
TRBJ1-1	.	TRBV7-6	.	CASSPGGGTEAFF	TGTGCCAGCAGCCCGGGGGGGGGAACTGAAGCTTTCTTT
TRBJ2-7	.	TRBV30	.	CAWSSTYEQYF	TGTGCCTGGAGTTCAACCTACGAGCAGTACTTC
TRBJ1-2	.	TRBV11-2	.	CASSLVSASYGYTF	TGTGCCAGCAGCTTAGTCTCAGCCAGCTATGGCTACACCTTC
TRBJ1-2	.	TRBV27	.	CASSLSPPTNYGYTF	TGTGCCAGCAGTTTGTCCCCCCCGACTAACTATGGCTACACCTTC
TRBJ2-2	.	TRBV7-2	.	CASSPDGLGELFF	TGTGCCAGCAGCCCCGATGGACTCGGGGAGCTGTTTTTT
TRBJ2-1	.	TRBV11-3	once	CASSMGGSDNEQFF	TGTGCCAGCAGCATGGGTGGATCCGACAATGAGCAGTTCTTC
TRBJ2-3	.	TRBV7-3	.	CASSLKGTTDTQYF	TGTGCCAGCAGCTTAAAAGGTACCACAGATACGCAGTATTTT
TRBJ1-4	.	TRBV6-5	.	CASRRTAINEKLFF	TGTGCCAGCAGAAGGACAGCAATCAATGAAAAACTGTTTTTT
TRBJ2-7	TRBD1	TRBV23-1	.	CASSQSQTGEDEQYF	TGCGCCAGCAGTCAATCCCAGACAGGGGAGGACGAGCAGTACTTC
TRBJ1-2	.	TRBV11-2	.	CASSLGDRLARYTF	TGTGCCAGCAGCTTAGGAGACAGACTTGCTCGTTACACCTTC
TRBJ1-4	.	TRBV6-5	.	CASSYSGHPNEKLFF	TGTGCCAGCAGTTACTCTGGCCATCCCAATGAAAAACTGTTTTTT
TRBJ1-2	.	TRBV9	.	CASSGGRGRDFNYGYTF	TGTGCCAGCAGCGGGGGAAGGGGACGGGACTTTAACTATGGCTACACCTTC
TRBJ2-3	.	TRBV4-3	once	CASSHYSGSTDTQYF	TGCGCCAGCAGCCACTATAGCGGTAGCACAGATACGCAGTATTTT
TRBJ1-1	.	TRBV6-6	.	CASSGRAEAFF	TGTGCCAGCAGTGGGAGGGCAGAAGCTTTCTTT
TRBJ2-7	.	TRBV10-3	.	CAISGTVSSYEQYF	TGTGCCATCAGTGGCACCGTCAGCTCCTACGAGCAGTACTTC